The source of this T cell receptor (beta chain) is a study of T cell changes during pregnancy in multiple sclerosis (dated by TCRdb to between 2017 and 2020). Notes on the research overall: Changes in the T cell repertoire over the course of pregnancy were examined in this study in women with multiple sclerosis.

Concerning this clone: Its recognized antigen is unknown. No base-level quality is on record; no much larger clone is a single base apart.

CDR1 LNHDA and CDR2 SQIVND are derived from the germline V gene (reference sequence). V drops 4 bases and J drops 3 bases, leaving 15 bases in between. The CDR3 spans 15 residues, from the cysteine through the phenylalanine. The only DNA kept is the CDR3, 45 bases in frame from the first base. To prepare the library, the immunoSEQ multiplex PCR assay was applied. The source is immuneACCESS, and TCRdb retained only in-frame sequences with V and J called. Part of the clones is not carried over; for the studies checked, unresolved V genes explain less than half of this, and the remainder is unexplained. The sample profile shows tens of thousands of clones; just under 95% of them were found once. The ten biggest clones cover approximately 8.3% of the sample.

Sequences were derived from CD8+ T cells from peripheral blood mononuclear cells, sampled in the third trimester of pregnancy. This receptor was identified in a female donor with multiple sclerosis, enrolled in a pregnancy study. The rearranged chain carries TRBV19 and TRBJ1-2; TRBD1 is perhaps the D gene, given 6 matching bases. Here is the DNA: TGTGCCAGTAGTAGCGGGTTTACAGGGTACTATGGCTACACCTTC. Its protein reads: CASSSGFTGYYGYTF.